The 2 T cell receptor beta chains below were found in one sample sequenced in a study of blood T cell repertoires in COVID-19 (TCRdb year 2020). The library was built by means of the immunoSEQ multiplex PCR assay. Sourced from immuneACCESS, this table was stored by TCRdb with only in-frame sequences that have V and J called. A share of the clones is absent; for the studies checked, an unresolved V gene accounts for under half, and the remainder has no known explanation. In all, the sample holds a few hundred thousand clones, and roughly 86% of those were seen once. Clones ranked in the top ten supply roughly 2% of the sample. Sequencing was carried out using PBMCs or T cells enriched from blood (not recorded which). These receptors were obtained from a middle-aged man in a cohort exposed to, infected with or recovered from COVID-19 (not recorded which).

The rearrangement joins TRBV27 to TRBJ2-3; TRBD1 matches 7 bases. The germline gives CDR1 MNHEY, CDR2 SMNVEV (reference sequence). This CDR3 contains 14 residues. Trimming removed 5 bases from V and 2 bases from J; junction bases left unmatched: 4. This chain's CDR3 is CASSLGQATDTQYF. The CDR3 region has the DNA TGTGCCAGCAGTCTAGGACAGGCCACAGATACGCAGTATTTT.

The chain has TRBV18 and TRBJ2-7, with D tentatively TRBD1 (5 bases). This CDR3 has 13 residues. CDR1 KGHSH and CDR2 LQKENI come from the germline V gene. Trimming cost V 3 bases and J 3 bases, with 9 bases left between them. The CDR3 is CASSPPQGYEQYF. The DNA of the CDR3 is TGTGCCAGCTCACCCCCCCAGGGCTACGAGCAGTACTTC.